This T cell receptor beta chain was recovered during a study of blood T cell repertoires in COVID-19. The table came from immunoSEQ multiplex PCR; TCRdb's copy has only in-frame clones and leaves some out. In the table there are about 100,000 clones, 80% to 90% of which are singletons. Germline lookup yields CDR1 SGDLS and CDR2 YYNGEE. V was pared by 0 bases and J by 8 bases, with 11 bases between. This CDR3 region has 14 residues. The rearrangement uses TRBV9 and TRBJ2-2; maybe TRBD2 (5 bases). The sequenced material came from peripheral blood. The receptor comes from an elderly man with acute or convalescent COVID-19. The CDR3: CASSVVARGGELFF. The CDR3 DNA follows: TGTGCCAGCAGCGTAGTGGCACGCGGGGGGGAGCTGTTTTTT. The full variable domain, its missing parts supplied by reference TRBV9 and TRBJ2-2, is DSGVTQTPKHLITATGQRVTLRCSPRSGDLSVYWYQQSLDQGLQFLIQYYNGEERAKGNILERFSAQQFPDLHSELNLSSLELGDSALYFCASSVVARGGELFFGEGSRLTVL.